This TCR beta chain comes out of a study of blood T cell repertoires in COVID-19. Study-wide context: PBMCs, B-cell-depleted T cells, or T cells provided the cDNA or gDNA that made up the material.

Per the germline V gene, CDR1 is SGHRS and CDR2 is YFSETQ. The CDR3 loop spans 15 amino acids. The ends lost 4 bases at V and 0 bases at J; junction bases unmatched: 7. In the authors' workflow: Reference gene primer amplification yielded estimated nucleated cell counts. Profiled with immunoSEQ multiplex PCR; TCRdb holds only in-frame clones, not every one. D and trimming were read from the DNA, whereas the V and J calls and clone size are those reported in that table. The repertoire holds approximately 110,000 clones, approximately 79% seen once, with approximately 22% in the top ten. The receptor comes from a man in his 70s with active or convalescent COVID-19. V gene TRBV5-1 combines with J gene TRBJ2-7; TRBD1 aligns across 7 bases. Sequencing was done on a sample of peripheral blood. The CDR3 sequence is CASSKGQVLSYEQYF. The CDR3 DNA is TGCGCCAGCAGCAAAGGACAGGTCCTCTCCTACGAGCAGTACTTC.